This entry describes one T cell receptor (beta chain). This sample is drawn from a study of T cells in Graves' hyperthyroidism and ophthalmopathy. From RNA transcripts, TCR beta CDR3 regions were amplified. HTBI primers were employed in a first-round RT-PCR of the TCR CDR3. TCRdb re-called the multiplex PCR reads through MiXCR, storing one row per CDR3 protein. The sample comprises roughly 180,000 distinct CDR3 sequences, 8% to 9.5% of which are singletons, and approximately 20% rests with the top ten. This TCR derives from a young woman with Graves' hyperthyroidism that later progressed to Graves' ophthalmopathy. The sequenced material came from blood.

The CDR3 DNA reads as TGTGCCAGTTTTAGCGGGGCAGACAATGAGCAGTTCTTC. Translation: CASFSGADNEQFF. J is TRBJ2-1 and V is TRBV19; 8 bases align to TRBD2. CDR1 LNHDA and CDR2 SQIVND come from the germline V gene (reference sequence). V trimming: 8 bases; J trimming: 5 bases; junction bases outside the gene matches: 5. This CDR3 contains 13 residues.